The rows below give T cell receptor beta chains drawn from one sample of a study of blood T cell repertoires in COVID-19. The table came from immunoSEQ multiplex PCR; TCRdb's copy has only in-frame clones and leaves some out. Altogether roughly 160,000 clones are present, around two thirds being singletons, with the ten largest covering 2.5% to 3.5%. Specimen: peripheral blood. The origin of the receptors is a woman older than 75 with acute or convalescent COVID-19. Both conserved end residues are part of each CDR3. The order of the fields is clone size, J gene, CDR3 length, V gene, D gene, CDR3 DNA, CDR3 protein. A D gene is named only where the DNA matches it firmly. Some rows mark clone size as missing; the rest say once, few, many or name a class of expanded clone.

size: NA
J: TRBJ2-2
length: 13
V: TRBV28
D: NA
DNA: TGTGTGATCTCGGACTGGACCACCGGGGAGCTGTTTTTT
CDR3: CVISDWTTGELFF

size: NA
J: TRBJ1-6
length: 14
V: TRBV9
D: NA
DNA: TGTGCCAGCAGCGTAAGGACGGAAGGGGCACCCCTCCACTTT
CDR3: CASSVRTEGAPLHF

size: NA
J: TRBJ2-1
length: 14
V: TRBV28
D: TRBD1
DNA: TGTGCCAGCAGTTCGACAGGGGGATGGAATGAGCAGTTCTTC
CDR3: CASSSTGGWNEQFF

size: NA
J: TRBJ2-1
length: 13
V: TRBV2
D: TRBD2
DNA: TGTGCCAGTACTAGCGGGGCTAATGTTGAGCAGTTCTTC
CDR3: CASTSGANVEQFF

size: NA
J: TRBJ2-7
length: 14
V: TRBV27
D: NA
DNA: TGTGCCAGCAGTATCACAGGGAATCGGTACGAGCAGTACTTC
CDR3: CASSITGNRYEQYF

size: NA
J: TRBJ1-4
length: 14
V: TRBV19
D: TRBD1
DNA: TGTGCCAGTAGTGCCGACAGGGCTGGTGAAAAACTGTTTTTT
CDR3: CASSADRAGEKLFF

size: NA
J: TRBJ1-3
length: 15
V: TRBV6-6
D: TRBD1
DNA: TGTGCCAGCAGTTCACAGGGGGGCTCTGGAAACACCATATATTTT
CDR3: CASSSQGGSGNTIYF

size: NA
J: TRBJ2-1
length: 15
V: TRBV4-2
D: TRBD2
DNA: TGTGCCAGCAGCCAAGGGACTAGCGCGAACAATGAGCAGTTCTTC
CDR3: CASSQGTSANNEQFF

size: many
J: TRBJ2-2
length: 14
V: TRBV19
D: TRBD1
DNA: TGTGCCAGTAGTCCAGGGACAGACACCGGGGAGCTGTTTTTT
CDR3: CASSPGTDTGELFF

size: NA
J: TRBJ2-2
length: 17
V: TRBV9
D: TRBD1
DNA: TGTGCCAGCAGCGCCGATCCGGGACAGCGGTCCACCGGGGAGCTGTTTTTT
CDR3: CASSADPGQRSTGELFF

size: NA
J: TRBJ1-1
length: 13
V: TRBV29-1
D: TRBD1
DNA: TGCAGCGGGGGACAGCTCGAGAACACTGAAGCTTTCTTT
CDR3: CSGGQLENTEAFF

size: once
J: TRBJ2-4
length: 14
V: TRBV19
D: TRBD1
DNA: TGTGCCAGTAGTATAGGGACAGGGGGCGCGGTTCAGTACTTC
CDR3: CASSIGTGGAVQYF

size: NA
J: TRBJ2-4
length: 16
V: TRBV2
D: NA
DNA: TGTGCCAGCAGCCAATTACAGGGCGTTGGGGTAAACATTCAGTACTTC
CDR3: CASSQLQGVGVNIQYF

size: NA
J: TRBJ2-5
length: 13
V: TRBV6-5
D: TRBD1
DNA: TGTGCCAGCAGGACAGGGCGCCGAGAGACCCAGTACTTC
CDR3: CASRTGRRETQYF

size: once
J: TRBJ1-3
length: 14
V: TRBV6-5
D: NA
DNA: TGTGCCAGCAGTTTCAGGGGCGGTGGAAACACCATATATTTT
CDR3: CASSFRGGGNTIYF

size: NA
J: TRBJ2-7
length: 15
V: TRBV19
D: TRBD1
DNA: TGTGCCAGTAGAAAGACAGGGGGTAGCTCCTACGAGCAGTACTTC
CDR3: CASRKTGGSSYEQYF

size: NA
J: TRBJ2-7
length: 16
V: TRBV6-5
D: TRBD1
DNA: TGTGCCAGCAGTTACTCGACGAGGACAGGGGACTACGAGCAGTACTTC
CDR3: CASSYSTRTGDYEQYF

size: few
J: TRBJ1-4
length: 15
V: TRBV11-3
D: TRBD1
DNA: TGTGCCAGCAGCGCAACAGGGGGTACTAATGAAAAACTGTTTTTT
CDR3: CASSATGGTNEKLFF

size: NA
J: TRBJ2-7
length: 12
V: TRBV3-1/TRBV3-2
D: NA
DNA: TGTGCCAGCAGCCGAGATACAGGGGAGCAGTACTTC
CDR3: CASSRDTGEQYF

size: NA
J: TRBJ2-2
length: 16
V: TRBV28
D: NA
DNA: TGTGCCAGCAGTTTTAGGCAGAGGGTTAACACCGGGGAGCTGTTTTTT
CDR3: CASSFRQRVNTGELFF

size: NA
J: TRBJ1-4
length: 15
V: TRBV4-1
D: TRBD1
DNA: TGCGCCAGCAGCCAGTTGCAGGGGGTGAATGAAAAACTGTTTTTT
CDR3: CASSQLQGVNEKLFF

size: few
J: TRBJ1-2
length: 15
V: TRBV30
D: TRBD1
DNA: TGTGCCTGGAGTGACGGGACAGGGATTAACTATGGCTACACCTTC
CDR3: CAWSDGTGINYGYTF

size: NA
J: TRBJ2-2
length: 14
V: TRBV24-1
D: TRBD1
DNA: TGTGCCACCGCGGACAGGGAACGACTCGGGGAGCTGTTTTTT
CDR3: CATADRERLGELFF

size: NA
J: TRBJ1-2
length: 13
V: TRBV19
D: NA
DNA: TGTGCCAGTAGTAAAACTCGACTAGATGGCTACACCTTC
CDR3: CASSKTRLDGYTF

size: many
J: TRBJ1-5
length: 14
V: TRBV6-1
D: NA
DNA: TGTGCCAGCAGTGAACGTCAGGGTGGCCAGCCCCAGCATTTT
CDR3: CASSERQGGQPQHF

size: NA
J: TRBJ1-3
length: 18
V: TRBV7-8
D: TRBD1
DNA: TGTGCCAGCAGCGGTCGCGGGGACAGGCGAGGATCTGGAAACACCATATATTTT
CDR3: CASSGRGDRRGSGNTIYF

size: NA
J: TRBJ2-5
length: 11
V: TRBV19
D: NA
DNA: TGTGCCTCGAGTTGGGGGCAGACCCAGTACTTC
CDR3: CASSWGQTQYF

size: NA
J: TRBJ1-3
length: 13
V: TRBV30
D: NA
DNA: TGTGCCTCGGGCCGTGCGGCTGGAAACACCATATATTTT
CDR3: CASGRAAGNTIYF

size: NA
J: TRBJ2-1
length: 16
V: TRBV11-3
D: NA
DNA: TGTGCCAGCAGCTGGGGGGGCAAAATTTCCTCCGGTGAGCAGTTCTTC
CDR3: CASSWGGKISSGEQFF

size: NA
J: TRBJ1-4
length: 18
V: TRBV4-1
D: NA
DNA: TGCGCCAGCAGCCAAGATCTACACAGGGTGCAAACTAATGAAAAACTGTTTTTT
CDR3: CASSQDLHRVQTNEKLFF

size: NA
J: TRBJ2-7
length: 18
V: TRBV18
D: TRBD1
DNA: TGTGCCAGCTCTCTCAACCAACCCGGGACAGGGGCTTTCTACGAGCAGTACTTC
CDR3: CASSLNQPGTGAFYEQYF

size: NA
J: TRBJ2-1
length: 19
V: TRBV7-9
D: TRBD2
DNA: TGTGCCAGCAGCTTGCCTCCGGGACTAGCGGGCGGGAGGGTAGATGAGCAGTTCTTC
CDR3: CASSLPPGLAGGRVDEQFF

size: NA
J: TRBJ2-7
length: 16
V: TRBV5-6
D: TRBD2
DNA: TGTGCCAGCAGCCCTCTAGCGGGAGGGCGTAACTACGAGCAGTACTTC
CDR3: CASSPLAGGRNYEQYF

size: NA
J: TRBJ1-3
length: 16
V: TRBV6-5
D: TRBD1
DNA: TGTGCCAGCAGTTACCCCGGGACAGGCTCTGGAAACACCATATATTTT
CDR3: CASSYPGTGSGNTIYF

size: NA
J: TRBJ2-1
length: 14
V: TRBV28
D: TRBD2
DNA: TGTGCCAGCAGTACAGCGGGAGGGCCCAATGAGCAGTTCTTC
CDR3: CASSTAGGPNEQFF

size: once
J: TRBJ2-3
length: 15
V: TRBV5-1
D: TRBD1
DNA: TGCGCCAGCAGCATGACAGGGGGCGGTCCAGATACGCAGTATTTT
CDR3: CASSMTGGGPDTQYF

size: NA
J: TRBJ2-7
length: 13
V: TRBV6-2/TRBV6-3
D: NA
DNA: TGTGCCAGCAGTTCCCAGACAGACTACGAGCAGTACTTC
CDR3: CASSSQTDYEQYF

size: NA
J: TRBJ2-3
length: 15
V: TRBV4-1
D: NA
DNA: TGCGCCAGCAGCCAAGTACAGATCTTCACAGATACGCAGTATTTT
CDR3: CASSQVQIFTDTQYF

size: NA
J: TRBJ1-6
length: 13
V: TRBV13
D: TRBD1
DNA: TGTGCCAGCAGTAGGGACAGAAATTCACCCCTCCACTTT
CDR3: CASSRDRNSPLHF

size: NA
J: TRBJ1-5
length: 12
V: TRBV3-1/TRBV3-2
D: NA
DNA: TGTGCCAGCAGCCAGGGGCCAGAGCCCCAGCATTTT
CDR3: CASSQGPEPQHF

size: NA
J: TRBJ1-5
length: 12
V: TRBV28
D: NA
DNA: TGTGCCAGCAGTTTATCAGGGGAGCCCCAGCATTTT
CDR3: CASSLSGEPQHF

size: few
J: TRBJ1-2
length: 12
V: TRBV15
D: NA
DNA: TGTGCCACCAGCAGAGATGTAGATGGCTACACCTTC
CDR3: CATSRDVDGYTF

size: NA
J: TRBJ1-2
length: 15
V: TRBV19
D: TRBD1
DNA: TGTGCCAGTAGTCCACAGACAGGGAGTTTCGGTCGCTACACCTTC
CDR3: CASSPQTGSFGRYTF

size: once
J: TRBJ2-7
length: 16
V: TRBV3-1/TRBV3-2
D: TRBD1
DNA: TGTGCCAGCAGCCATCTTAAGACAGGGCAATTTAACGAGCAGTACTTC
CDR3: CASSHLKTGQFNEQYF

size: NA
J: TRBJ1-1
length: 15
V: TRBV28
D: NA
DNA: TGTGCCAGCAGTTTACCAACGAGTATCGGGGGGAAAGCTTTCTTT
CDR3: CASSLPTSIGGKAFF

size: NA
J: TRBJ2-1
length: 15
V: TRBV10-3
D: TRBD2
DNA: TGTGCCATCAGTACCGGACTAGCGGGAATCGATGAGCAGTTCTTC
CDR3: CAISTGLAGIDEQFF

size: once
J: TRBJ2-3
length: 17
V: TRBV11-3
D: TRBD1
DNA: TGTGCCAGCAGTCCTGGACAGGGATCGTCGGTCGCAGATACGCAGTATTTT
CDR3: CASSPGQGSSVADTQYF

size: NA
J: TRBJ2-3
length: 15
V: TRBV3-1/TRBV3-2
D: TRBD2
DNA: TGTGCCAGCAGCGAAACTAGCGGCCAGGGCGATACGCAGTATTTT
CDR3: CASSETSGQGDTQYF

size: NA
J: TRBJ1-3
length: 14
V: TRBV6-6
D: NA
DNA: TGTGCCAGCAGCCCCGGAGGGGCTGGAAACACCATATATTTT
CDR3: CASSPGGAGNTIYF

size: NA
J: TRBJ2-2
length: 16
V: TRBV6-6
D: NA
DNA: TGTGCCAGCACCCCGCGAAACATTCAGGGCACCGGGGAGCTGTTTTTT
CDR3: CASTPRNIQGTGELFF

size: NA
J: TRBJ1-1
length: 14
V: TRBV7-3
D: TRBD1
DNA: TGTGCCAGCAGCCCCAGGGACAGGGGAAGTGGAGCTTTCTTT
CDR3: CASSPRDRGSGAFF

size: NA
J: TRBJ2-1
length: 14
V: TRBV6-5
D: NA
DNA: TGTGCCAGCAGTACCGGAGCGGGTCTGGATGAGCAGTTCTTC
CDR3: CASSTGAGLDEQFF

size: NA
J: TRBJ2-3
length: 16
V: TRBV5-1
D: NA
DNA: TGCGCCAGCAGCCTCCCCTTAAGAGAGGGAGGAGATACGCAGTATTTT
CDR3: CASSLPLREGGDTQYF

size: NA
J: TRBJ1-1
length: 15
V: TRBV5-1
D: TRBD1
DNA: TGCGCCAGCAGCAAATTGACAGGGGAGAACACTGAAGCTTTCTTT
CDR3: CASSKLTGENTEAFF

size: NA
J: TRBJ2-1
length: 15
V: TRBV11-1
D: TRBD2
DNA: TGTGCCAGCAGCATCGGGACTAGCGGGAGCAATGAGCAGTTCTTC
CDR3: CASSIGTSGSNEQFF

size: NA
J: TRBJ2-1
length: 16
V: TRBV7-2
D: TRBD2
DNA: TGTGCCAGCAGCTACCCCGGGACTAGCGATAACAATGAGCAGTTCTTC
CDR3: CASSYPGTSDNNEQFF

size: NA
J: TRBJ2-3
length: 13
V: TRBV19
D: NA
DNA: TGTGCCAGTAGCCAACTTGTGCCAGATACGCAGTATTTT
CDR3: CASSQLVPDTQYF